This TCR beta chain was found in a study of blood T cell repertoires in COVID-19. Study-wide context: Acute and convalescent COVID-19 specimens originated in the United States, Italy and Spain. T cells, B-cell-depleted T cells, or PBMCs supplied cDNA or gDNA.

Original data processing: Using reference gene primer amplification, nucleated cell counts were estimated. Clones were sequenced by immunoSEQ multiplex PCR, and TCRdb holds only the in-frame ones, with some missing. V and J calls plus clone size are reproduced from that table; the DNA served to infer D and trimming. The sample comprises 45,000 to 65,000 clones, more than 65% of which are singletons, and 25% rests with the top ten. This CDR3 contains 14 residues. V lost 4 bases and J lost 4; bases outside the gene matches: 5. Per germline, CDR1 SGHTA and CDR2 FQGNSA. This sequence joins TRBV7-2 and TRBJ2-3, with 7 bases fitting TRBD2. Sequencing input: peripheral blood. The sequence derives from a human donor in a cohort sampled during active COVID-19. In nucleotides, the CDR3 is TGTGCCAGCAGCTATGGGCTAGCGGCAGATACGCAGTATTTT. Its translation: CASSYGLAADTQYF.